This paragraph reports one TCR beta chain. Measured with immunoSEQ multiplex PCR; TCRdb has only the in-frame clones, and not every one. The sample records some 430,000 clones, around 90% being singletons. The cohort comprised adults aged 18 to 89 years residing in approximately 22 US areas. Clinical history as reported by participants underpinned cohort assignment. The data were taken from a study of blood T cell repertoires in COVID-19. About the research overall: Specimens from acute and convalescent COVID-19 originated in the United States, Italy and Spain. Nucleic acid was either cDNA or gDNA, and it came from T cells, B-cell-depleted T cells, or PBMCs.

The CDR3 loop spans 15 amino acids. Trimming removed 4 bases at V and 8 bases at J, with 18 bases between. The germline gives CDR1 SGHRS, CDR2 YFSETQ. This TCR derives from a man younger than 35 who had recovered from COVID-19. Sample: PBMCs or T cells enriched from blood (not recorded which). The chain combines TRBV5-1 with TRBJ1-4; D is perhaps TRBD1 (6 bases). The CDR3: CASSPGPRQGEKLFF. CDR3 DNA sequence: TGCGCCAGCAGCCCCGGACCGCGGCAGGGGGAAAAACTGTTTTTT.